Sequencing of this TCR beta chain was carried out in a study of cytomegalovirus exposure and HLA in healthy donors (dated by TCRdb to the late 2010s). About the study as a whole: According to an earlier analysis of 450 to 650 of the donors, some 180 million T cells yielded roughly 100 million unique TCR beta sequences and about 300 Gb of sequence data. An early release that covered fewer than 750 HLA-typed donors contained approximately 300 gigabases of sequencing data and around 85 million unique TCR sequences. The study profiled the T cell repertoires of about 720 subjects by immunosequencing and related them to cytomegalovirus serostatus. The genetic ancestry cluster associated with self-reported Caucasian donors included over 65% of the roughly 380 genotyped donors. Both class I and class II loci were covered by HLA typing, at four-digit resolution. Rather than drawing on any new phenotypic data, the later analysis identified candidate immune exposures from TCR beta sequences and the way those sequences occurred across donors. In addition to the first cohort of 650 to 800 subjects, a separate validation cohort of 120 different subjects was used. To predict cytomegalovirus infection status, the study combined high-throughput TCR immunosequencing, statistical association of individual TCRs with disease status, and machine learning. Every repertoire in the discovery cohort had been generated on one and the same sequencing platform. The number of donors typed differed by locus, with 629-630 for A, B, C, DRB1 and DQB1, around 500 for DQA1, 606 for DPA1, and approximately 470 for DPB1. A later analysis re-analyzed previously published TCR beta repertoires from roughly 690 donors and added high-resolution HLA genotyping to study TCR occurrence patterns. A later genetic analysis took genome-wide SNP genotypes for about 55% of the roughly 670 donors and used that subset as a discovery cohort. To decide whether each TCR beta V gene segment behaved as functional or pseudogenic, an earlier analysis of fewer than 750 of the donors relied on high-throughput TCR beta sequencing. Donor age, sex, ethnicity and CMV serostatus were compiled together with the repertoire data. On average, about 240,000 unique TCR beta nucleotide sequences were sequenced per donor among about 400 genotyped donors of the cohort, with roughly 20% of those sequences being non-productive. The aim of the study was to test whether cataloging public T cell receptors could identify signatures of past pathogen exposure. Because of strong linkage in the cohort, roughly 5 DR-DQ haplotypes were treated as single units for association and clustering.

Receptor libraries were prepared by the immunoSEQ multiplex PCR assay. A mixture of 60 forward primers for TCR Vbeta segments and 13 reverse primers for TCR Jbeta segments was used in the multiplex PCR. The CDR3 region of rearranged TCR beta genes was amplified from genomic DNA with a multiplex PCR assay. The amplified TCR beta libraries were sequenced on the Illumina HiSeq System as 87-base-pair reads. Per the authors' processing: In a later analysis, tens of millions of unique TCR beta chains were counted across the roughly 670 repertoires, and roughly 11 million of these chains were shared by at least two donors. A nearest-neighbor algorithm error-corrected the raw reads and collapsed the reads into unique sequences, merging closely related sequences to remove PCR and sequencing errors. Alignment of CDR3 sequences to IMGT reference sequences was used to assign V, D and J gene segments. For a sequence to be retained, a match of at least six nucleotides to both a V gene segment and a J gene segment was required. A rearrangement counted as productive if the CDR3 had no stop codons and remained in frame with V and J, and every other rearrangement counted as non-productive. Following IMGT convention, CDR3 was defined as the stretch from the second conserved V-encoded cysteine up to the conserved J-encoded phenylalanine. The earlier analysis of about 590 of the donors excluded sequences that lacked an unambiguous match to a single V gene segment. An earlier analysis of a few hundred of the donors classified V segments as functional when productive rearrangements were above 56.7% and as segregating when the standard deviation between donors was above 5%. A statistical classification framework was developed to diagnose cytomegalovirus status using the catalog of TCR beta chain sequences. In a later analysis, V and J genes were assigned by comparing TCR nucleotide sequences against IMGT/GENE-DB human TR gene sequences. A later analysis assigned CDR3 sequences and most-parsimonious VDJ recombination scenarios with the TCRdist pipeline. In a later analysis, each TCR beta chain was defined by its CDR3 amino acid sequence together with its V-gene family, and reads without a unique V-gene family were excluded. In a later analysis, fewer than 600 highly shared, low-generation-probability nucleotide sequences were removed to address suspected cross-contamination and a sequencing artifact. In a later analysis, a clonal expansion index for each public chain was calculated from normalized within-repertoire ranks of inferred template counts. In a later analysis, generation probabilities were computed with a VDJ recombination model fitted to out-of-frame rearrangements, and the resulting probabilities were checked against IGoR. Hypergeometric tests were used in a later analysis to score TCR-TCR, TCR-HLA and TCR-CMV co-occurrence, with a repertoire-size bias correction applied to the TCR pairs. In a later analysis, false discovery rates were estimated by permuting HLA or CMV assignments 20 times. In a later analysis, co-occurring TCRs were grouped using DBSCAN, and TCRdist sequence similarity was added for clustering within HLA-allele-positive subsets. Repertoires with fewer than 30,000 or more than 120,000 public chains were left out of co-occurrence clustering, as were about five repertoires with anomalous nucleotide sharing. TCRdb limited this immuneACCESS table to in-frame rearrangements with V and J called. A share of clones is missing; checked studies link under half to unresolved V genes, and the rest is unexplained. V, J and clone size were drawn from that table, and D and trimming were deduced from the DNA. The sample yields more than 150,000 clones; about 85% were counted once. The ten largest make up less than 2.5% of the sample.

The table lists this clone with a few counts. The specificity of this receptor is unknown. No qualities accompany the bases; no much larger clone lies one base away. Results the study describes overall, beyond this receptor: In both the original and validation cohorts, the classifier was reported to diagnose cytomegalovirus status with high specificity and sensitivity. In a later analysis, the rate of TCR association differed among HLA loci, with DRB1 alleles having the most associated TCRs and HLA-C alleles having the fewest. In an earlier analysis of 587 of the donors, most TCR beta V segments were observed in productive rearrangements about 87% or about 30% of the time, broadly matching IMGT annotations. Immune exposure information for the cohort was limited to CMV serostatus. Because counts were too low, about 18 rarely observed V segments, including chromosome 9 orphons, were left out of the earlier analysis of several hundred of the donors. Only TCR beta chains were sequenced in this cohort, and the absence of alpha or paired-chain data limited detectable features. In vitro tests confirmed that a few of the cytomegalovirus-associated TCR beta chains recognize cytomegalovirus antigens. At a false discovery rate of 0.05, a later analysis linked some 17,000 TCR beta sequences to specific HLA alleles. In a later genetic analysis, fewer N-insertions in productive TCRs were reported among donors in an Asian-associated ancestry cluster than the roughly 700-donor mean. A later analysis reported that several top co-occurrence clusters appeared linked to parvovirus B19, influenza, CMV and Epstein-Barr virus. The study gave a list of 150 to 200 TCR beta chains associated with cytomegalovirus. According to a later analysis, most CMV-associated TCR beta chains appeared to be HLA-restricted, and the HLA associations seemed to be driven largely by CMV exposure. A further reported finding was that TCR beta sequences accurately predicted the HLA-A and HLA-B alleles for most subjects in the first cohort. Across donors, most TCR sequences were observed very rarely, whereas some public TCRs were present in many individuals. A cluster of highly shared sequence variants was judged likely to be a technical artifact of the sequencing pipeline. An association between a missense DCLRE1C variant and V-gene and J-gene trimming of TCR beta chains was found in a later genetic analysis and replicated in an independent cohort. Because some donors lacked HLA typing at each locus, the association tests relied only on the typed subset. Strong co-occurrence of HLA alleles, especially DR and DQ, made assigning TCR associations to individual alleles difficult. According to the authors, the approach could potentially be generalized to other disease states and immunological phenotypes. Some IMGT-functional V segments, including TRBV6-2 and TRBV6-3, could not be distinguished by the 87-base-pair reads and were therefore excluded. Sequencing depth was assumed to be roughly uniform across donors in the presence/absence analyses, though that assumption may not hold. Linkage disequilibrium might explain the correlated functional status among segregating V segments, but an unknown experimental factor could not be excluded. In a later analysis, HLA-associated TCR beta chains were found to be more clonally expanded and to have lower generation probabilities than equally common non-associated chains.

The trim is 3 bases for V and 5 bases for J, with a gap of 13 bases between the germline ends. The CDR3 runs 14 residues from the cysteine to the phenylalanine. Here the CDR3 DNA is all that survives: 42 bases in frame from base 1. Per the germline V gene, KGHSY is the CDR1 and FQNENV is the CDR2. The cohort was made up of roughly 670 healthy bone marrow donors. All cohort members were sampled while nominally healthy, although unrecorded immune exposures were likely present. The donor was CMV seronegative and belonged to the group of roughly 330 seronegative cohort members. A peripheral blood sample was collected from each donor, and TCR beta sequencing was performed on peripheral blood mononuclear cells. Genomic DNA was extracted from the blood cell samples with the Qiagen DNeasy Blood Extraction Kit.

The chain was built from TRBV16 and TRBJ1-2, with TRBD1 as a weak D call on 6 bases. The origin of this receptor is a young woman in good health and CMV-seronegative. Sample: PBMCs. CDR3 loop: CASSQWDNRYGYTF. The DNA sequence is TGTGCCAGCAGCCAGTGGGACAACCGATATGGCTACACCTTC.